A single sample is the source of the 19 T cell receptor beta chains below, sequenced in a study of T cell repertoires in cytomegalovirus infection. Which antigens these TCRs recognize remains unknown. One entry per CDR3 protein, called by TCRdb with MiXCR from the reads. The sample has about 890,000 distinct CDR3 sequences, around a third seen once; the top ten hold over 12%. The material was cultured CD8+ T cells from PBMCs, obtained from culture after CMV antigen stimulation. The source is a human donor in good health (CMV status not recorded). Some clones in this sample may be carry-over from other donors' samples.

This CDR3 is CATSRDGGSGQPQHF. CDR3 in DNA: TGTGCCACCAGCAGAGATGGGGGGAGTGGACAGCCCCAGCATTTT. V and J are TRBV15 and TRBJ1-5; D is possibly TRBD1 (5 bases). The CDR3 sequence is 15 residues long. The germline CDR1 and CDR2 sequences are LNHNV and YYDKDF (reference sequence). Between the trimmed V and J ends, which lost 0 bases and 7 bases, there was a span of 13 bases.

The V gene is TRBV7-2, the J gene TRBJ1-4; D remains ambiguous. This CDR3 has 15 residues. Germline V CDR1 and CDR2: SGHTA, FQGNSA. The V end was cut by 0 bases, the J end by 8 bases, with 13 bases between. CDR3 nucleotide sequence: TGTGCCAGCAGCTTAGCGGAGGGCCTAGGGGAAAAACTGTTTTTT. Translated, it gives CASSLAEGLGEKLFF.

The chain links TRBV19 to TRBJ1-5, with unresolved D. This CDR3 has 13 amino acids. Germline loops: CDR1 LNHDA, CDR2 SQIVND (reference sequence). Trimming took 1 base from V and 5 from J, leaving 6 bases between them. CDR3 nucleotide sequence: TGTGCCAGTAGTATAGGACGGTATCAGCCCCAGCATTTT. Its protein is CASSIGRYQPQHF.

The chain combines TRBV5-6 with TRBJ2-3; D is unclear. The CDR3 totals 16 residues. The ends were cut back, 4 bases at V and 0 bases at J, with 15 bases in the middle. Germline CDR1 and CDR2: SGHDT and YYEEEE. The CDR3 DNA reads TGTGCCAGCAGCCGTGACGTAACAGAGAGCACAGATACGCAGTATTTT. It is translated as CASSRDVTESTDTQYF.

V gene TRBV6-6 combines with J gene TRBJ1-3; possible D gene TRBD1, 5 bases. V lost 5 bases and J lost 2, with 10 bases in between. The CDR3 is 14 residues long. Germline-derived CDR1 and CDR2 are MNHNY and SVGAGI (reference sequence). The CDR3 DNA sequence: TGTGCCAGCAGTGGGGAGGGGACTGGAAACACCATATATTTT. Translating gives CASSGEGTGNTIYF.

In this sample, this clonotype turned up a few times. The J gene is TRBJ1-6, the V gene TRBV19; TRBD1 matches at 7 bases. The CDR3 length is 20 residues. With V trimmed by 8 bases and J by 0 bases, 19 bases remained unmatched. Germline V gene lookup returns CDR1 LNHDA and CDR2 SQIVND (reference sequence). The CDR3 spells CASRRDRVSLQSSYNSPLHF. The CDR3 DNA is TGTGCCAGTCGTCGGGACAGAGTATCTTTACAGAGCTCCTATAATTCACCCCTCCACTTT.

CDR3 coding DNA: TGCAGCGTTGAAGAGGTCACTATAGGCGACGAGCAGTACTTC. Translation gives CSVEEVTIGDEQYF. The chain uses TRBV29-1 and TRBJ2-7; D is unresolved. This CDR3 spans 14 amino acids. The germline gives CDR1 SQVTM, CDR2 ANQGSEA. Trimming shortened V by 0 bases and J by 5 bases, and 14 bases separated the two germline ends.

This sequence joins TRBV5-1 and TRBJ1-1; 9 bases line up with TRBD1. CDR1 and CDR2 from the germline V gene are SGHRS and YFSETQ. The CDR3 has 15 amino acids. V gave up 4 bases and J gave up 6 bases; unmatched junction bases: 10. The DNA of the CDR3 is TGCGCCAGCAGCATCCGGACAGGGGAAACGGCTGAAGCTTTCTTT. Encoded protein: CASSIRTGETAEAFF.

V and J are TRBV14 and TRBJ1-5; maybe TRBD1 (5 bases). The CDR3 totals 15 residues. Trimming shortened V by 4 bases and J by 11 bases, and 21 bases separated the two germline ends. CDR1 and CDR2 (germline): SGHDN, FVKESK. The CDR3 coding sequence is TGTGCCAGCAGCCCAAGGGGCGCTGGCGAGTCAGCCCAGCATTTT. Translated: CASSPRGAGESAQHF.

The chain carries TRBV7-4 and TRBJ2-1; TRBD2 is a possible D gene (6 bases). The CDR3 is 14 amino acids. The germline V gene encodes CDR1 SGHVT and CDR2 SQSDAQ. The V end was cut by 10 bases, the J end by 7 bases, with 20 bases between. CDR3 nucleotide sequence: TGTGCCACTTTCTCCGGGACTGGAAAGAATGAGCAGTTCTTC. As protein: CATFSGTGKNEQFF.

The sample holds a few counts of this clonotype. This chain links TRBV10-3 with TRBJ2-2; TRBD2 matches at 10 bases. V shed 2 bases, J shed 4 bases, and the junction held 1 base outside the gene matches. Germline V gene lookup returns CDR1 ENHRY and CDR2 SYGVKD. This CDR3 region has 15 residues. The CDR3 DNA sequence: TGTGCCATCAGTGAGAGACTAGCGGGCACCGGGGAGCTGTTTTTT. Its translation is CAISERLAGTGELFF.

This rearrangement joins TRBV6-4 to TRBJ2-5; no reliable D call. The CDR3 loop spans 13 amino acids. V shed 2 bases and J shed 4 bases, with 8 bases lying between them. Germline V gene data show CDR1 as MRHNA and CDR2 as SNTAGT. The DNA of the CDR3 is TGTGCCAGCAGTGACCACCCCGGAGAGACCCAGTACTTC. Its protein product is CASSDHPGETQYF.

This clonotype occurred many times. This chain joins TRBV7-2 and TRBJ2-4; D may be TRBD1 or TRBD2 (5 bases each). This CDR3 region has 18 residues. The germline gives CDR1 SGHTA, CDR2 FQGNSA. The V gene lost 4 bases and the J gene lost 1 base, with 20 bases spanning the gap. CDR3 protein: CASSSTWDPRRAKNIQYF. The CDR3 DNA sequence: TGTGCCAGCAGCTCGACCTGGGACCCTAGAAGGGCCAAAAACATTCAGTACTTC.

The table lists this clonotype with a few counts. This chain connects TRBV27 to TRBJ2-5; 8 nucleotides line up with TRBD2. The ends lost 5 bases at V and 3 bases at J; junction bases unmatched: 5. The length of the CDR3 is 14 residues. Germline V gives CDR1 MNHEY, CDR2 SMNVEV (reference sequence). This chain's CDR3 is CASSPWTSKETQYF. The CDR3 nucleotides are TGTGCCAGCAGTCCCTGGACTAGCAAAGAGACCCAGTACTTC.

The rearrangement uses TRBV10-3 and TRBJ2-3; maybe TRBD2 (5 bases). The CDR3 runs to 15 residues. The V gene lost 1 base and the J gene lost 3 bases, with 11 bases spanning the gap. CDR1 and CDR2 (germline): ENHRY, SYGVKD. DNA of the CDR3: TGTGCCATCAGTGAGTGGAGCGGTGCTACAGATACGCAGTATTTT. It translates to CAISEWSGATDTQYF.

The chain uses TRBV10-3 and TRBJ1-2, with TRBD1 as a possible D gene (5 bases). The CDR3 consists of 14 residues. V shed 8 bases and J shed 3 bases, with 16 bases lying between them. Germline values: CDR1 ENHRY, CDR2 SYGVKD. The DNA for the CDR3 is TGTGCCATCCGCAAAAGACAGACTCACTATGGCTACACCTTC. Translation: CAIRKRQTHYGYTF.

The rearrangement joins TRBV14 to TRBJ1-5; no firm D call. The germline V gene encodes CDR1 SGHDN and CDR2 FVKESK. The CDR3 length is 21 residues. The ends were cut back, 0 bases at V and 0 bases at J, with 24 bases in the middle. In DNA, the CDR3 is TGTGCCAGCAGCCAAGATCTCGTTTGTGACCCGCTGGCGGGTAGCAATCAGCCCCAGCATTTT. It yields the protein CASSQDLVCDPLAGSNQPQHF.

The CDR3 region is CASSLAGTAGDTEAFF. CDR3 DNA sequence: TGTGCCAGCAGCTTAGCCGGGACAGCCGGCGACACTGAAGCTTTCTTT. The chain links TRBV7-9 to TRBJ1-1; 7 bases are a match to TRBD1. J gave up 3 bases and V 0 bases, and 7 bases lay outside the gene matches. The CDR3 is 16 residues long. Per germline, CDR1 SEHNR and CDR2 FQNEAQ (reference sequence).

This clonotype was counted ten times or more. This chain connects TRBV6-5 to TRBJ1-1, with 8 nucleotides matching TRBD1. This CDR3 region has 14 residues. Germline V gene data show CDR1 as MNHEY and CDR2 as SVGAGI. The V gene end was trimmed by 7 bases and the J gene end by 5 bases; junction bases not matched to a gene: 9. CDR3 nucleotide sequence: TGTGCCAGCACCAAGGACAGGGTTGGGACTGAAGCTTTCTTT. It is translated as CASTKDRVGTEAFF.